What follows is one T cell receptor beta chain and its context. Its specificity is not known. With 4 bases removed from V and 4 bases from J, the gap between germline ends came to 12 bases. Germline-derived CDR1 and CDR2 are KGHSH and LQKENI. The length of the CDR3 is 14 residues. The culture ran for around 10 days before CD4+ T cells were isolated. This entry comes from a study of vaccination effects on CD4 cells after COVID-19. Whole-study context: It was two doses of either the BNT162b2 or mRNA-1273 vaccine that participants received.

General observations from the study: Early timepoints after infection were absent, and convalescent patients were few in the study.

The method was immunoSEQ multiplex PCR; TCRdb's version includes in-frame clones alone and lacks a portion of them. The sample yields about 74,000 clones, approximately 71% seen once. The chain links TRBV18 to TRBJ2-3; D possibly corresponds to TRBD2 (5 bases). The sequenced sample was CD4+ T cells from PBMCs cultured without peptide, obtained before COVID-19 vaccination. The clonotype comes from a human donor who received a COVID-19 vaccine. CDR3 nucleotide sequence: TGTGCCAGCTCACTTACGGGCGGGCCAGATACGCAGTATTTT. Its protein product is CASSLTGGPDTQYF. The whole variable domain, filled in from reference TRBV18 and TRBJ2-3, reads NAGVMQNPRHLVRRRGQEARLRCSPMKGHSHVYWYRQLPEEGLKFMVYLQKENIIDESGMPKERFSAEFPKEGPSILRIQQVVRGDSAAYFCASSLTGGPDTQYFGPGTRLTVL.